The sample holds one count of the clone carrying this T cell receptor beta chain. Its matching antigen is unknown. The germline gives CDR1 SGHRS, CDR2 YFSETQ. This CDR3 spans 13 amino acids. The entry originates in a study of shared clonotypes between healthy human individuals. Findings and caveats of the study: In general, naive subsets displayed greater estimated richness than memory subsets did.

The run depth of the assay was deep. Assay used: immunoSEQ multiplex PCR; TCRdb lists only in-frame clones, some missing. Among 400,000 to 600,000 clones listed, 95% to 96% were seen once. This chain uses TRBV5-1 with TRBJ2-5, with D tentatively TRBD2 (5 bases). The J call could be wrong; TRBJ2-7 is a better fit for the DNA end. Sequencing was performed on naive CD4+ T cells sorted from blood. Subset defined: CD45RA+ positively selected. The receptor comes from a woman younger than 45 in good health. This chain's CDR3 is CASSLSSNYEQYF. In DNA form, the CDR3 reads TGCGCCAGCAGCTTGTCTAGCAACTACGAGCAGTACTTC.